Shown below are 18 T cell receptor beta chains from a single sample sequenced in a study of cytomegalovirus exposure and HLA in healthy donors. Vbeta (60) and Jbeta (13) primers were used in the PCR. Only in-frame clones appear in the TCRdb table, and some are missing; sequencing was by immunoSEQ multiplex PCR. This sample has some 130,000 clones, with approximately 82% found just once. The sequenced sample consisted of PBMCs. Every receptor here comes from a female donor in good health and CMV-seronegative.

The chain joins TRBV11-3 to TRBJ2-3; TRBD2 aligns across 8 bases. The CDR3 contains 15 residues. Losses at the gene ends were 0 bases for V and 3 bases for J; bases not matched to a gene: 2. The germline CDR1 and CDR2 sequences are SGHNT and YENEEA. The CDR3 bases are TGTGCCAGCAGCTTAGACCCTAGCGGGACAGATACGCAGTATTTT. Translation: CASSLDPSGTDTQYF.

The rearrangement uses TRBV10-3 and TRBJ2-2; D might be TRBD1 (7 bases). The V gene lost 6 bases and the J gene lost 4 bases, with 21 bases spanning the gap. Germline V gene sequence: CDR1 ENHRY, CDR2 SYGVKD. CDR3 length equals 17 residues. Written as DNA, the CDR3 is TGTGCCATCAGGGGCCCTAGGCGGGACAGCTCCACCGGGGAGCTGTTTTTT. Its translation is CAIRGPRRDSSTGELFF.

The chain combines TRBV15 with TRBJ2-3, with 8 bases that match TRBD1. This CDR3 comprises 17 residues. CDR1 is LNHNV, CDR2 YYDKDF, per germline (reference sequence). V dropped 2 bases and J dropped 4; count of bases not matched to a gene: 11. The CDR3 loop is CATSRSKDREYADTQYF. The CDR3 nucleotides are TGTGCCACCAGCAGATCCAAGGACAGGGAATACGCAGATACGCAGTATTTT.

The chain employs TRBV10-1 and TRBJ2-7; a possible D gene is TRBD2 (5 bases). V was pared by 0 bases and J by 9 bases, with 9 bases between. Germline CDR1 reads WNHNN; CDR2 reads SYGVQD (reference sequence). This CDR3 is 12 amino acids long. This CDR3 reads CASSESRGGQYF. Here the CDR3 DNA reads TGCGCCAGCAGTGAGTCGCGAGGAGGGCAGTACTTC.

The genes are TRBV28 and TRBJ1-5, with D perhaps matching TRBD1 (5 bases). Germline V gene sequence: CDR1 MDHEN, CDR2 SYDVKM. Trimming shortened V by 2 bases and J by 7 bases, and 12 bases separated the two germline ends. This CDR3 is 14 amino acids long. The CDR3 sequence: CASSLGPGLQPQHF. In nucleotides, the CDR3 is TGTGCCAGCAGTTTAGGGCCAGGGCTGCAGCCCCAGCATTTT. Complete variable domain (other parts from reference TRBV28 and TRBJ1-5): DVKVTQSSRYLVKRTGEKVFLECVQDMDHENMFWYRQDPGLGLRLIYFSYDVKMKEKGDIPEGYSVSREKKERFSLILESASTNQTSMYLCASSLGPGLQPQHFGDGTRLSIL.

This clone was counted a single time. The rearrangement joins TRBV5-1 to TRBJ1-2; possible D gene TRBD1, 6 bases. The CDR3 contains 14 residues. Germline V gene lookup returns CDR1 SGHRS and CDR2 YFSETQ. The germline V and J ends were trimmed by 3 bases and 2 bases, with 11 bases remaining between them. CDR3 protein: CASSYPGHNYGYTF. The CDR3 DNA sequence: TGCGCCAGCAGCTACCCGGGACACAACTATGGCTACACCTTC. The variable domain in full, with the rest retrieved from reference TRBV5-1 and TRBJ1-2, is KAGVTQTPRYLIKTRGQQVTLSCSPISGHRSVSWYQQTPGQGLQFLFEYFSETQRNKGNFPGRFSGRQFSNSRSEMNVSTLELGDSALYLCASSYPGHNYGYTFGSGTRLTVV.

Note on this clone: The same CDR3 also results from other DNA sequences found in this sample. This sequence joins TRBV19 and TRBJ1-1; the D gene is possibly TRBD1 (5 bases). Looked up from germline, CDR1 is LNHDA and CDR2 is SQIVND (reference sequence). Trimming stripped 3 bases from V and 2 bases from J, with 10 bases between. This CDR3 has 14 residues. The CDR3 protein is CASSMGRVNTEAFF. The CDR3 coding sequence is TGTGCCAGTAGTATGGGCAGGGTAAACACTGAAGCTTTCTTT.

This chain joins TRBV30 and TRBJ1-1; D unresolved. V was shortened by 2 bases and J by 5 bases, with 24 bases between the two germline ends. The germline CDR1 and CDR2 sequences are GTSNPN and SVGIG (reference sequence). CDR3 length: 17 residues. CDR3 in DNA: TGTGCCTGGAGTCCGACCTTTGAGGCCCCGGGGAATACTGAAGCTTTCTTT. Residues: CAWSPTFEAPGNTEAFF.

In its sample, this clone was seen a few times. The genes are TRBV4-1 and TRBJ1-2; D gene unclear. The CDR3 length is 16 residues. Germline V gene sequence: CDR1 MGHRA, CDR2 YSYEKL. V lost 4 bases and J lost 0, with 15 bases in between. In DNA, the CDR3 is TGCGCCAGCAGCCTAAGCGTGACCATTTCTAACTATGGCTACACCTTC. It is translated as CASSLSVTISNYGYTF.

This clone was seen a handful of times. No conserved phenylalanine or tryptophan is present at the end of the CDR3, so a read error is the likely explanation. Because the CDR3's place on the DNA is in doubt, the DNA is left out and the CDR3 is given as listed by TCRdb. The chain links TRBV12-5 to TRBJ2-7; the DNA was not compared with TRBD2, the D call given in the table. With termini counted, the CDR3 has 9 amino acids. CDR1 is LGHNT and CDR2 is FRNRAP in the germline V gene. This chain's CDR3 is CASGRIALI.

CDR3 loop: CASSPATDQETQYF. The CDR3 nucleotides are TGTGCCAGCAGCCCCGCGACAGACCAAGAGACCCAGTACTTC. This chain uses TRBV7-7 with TRBJ2-5; D may be TRBD1 (5 bases). Germline lookup yields CDR1 SSHAT and CDR2 FNYEAQ (reference sequence). The CDR3 is 14 residues long. Trimming shortened V by 5 bases and J by 0 bases, and 10 bases separated the two germline ends. Using reference TRBV7-7 and TRBJ2-5 for the parts outside the CDR3, the full variable domain is GAGVSQSPRYKVTKRGQDVTLRCDPISSHATLYWYQQALGQGPEFLTYFNYEAQPDKSGLPSDRFSAERPEGSISTLTIQRTEQRDSAMYRCASSPATDQETQYFGPGTRLLVL.

The rearrangement joins TRBV4-3 to TRBJ1-5, with 10 bases fitting TRBD1. Losses at the gene ends were 0 bases for V and 4 bases for J; bases not matched to a gene: 6. CDR1 and CDR2 (germline): LGHNA, YSLEER. CDR3 length equals 17 residues. As DNA, the CDR3 is TGCGCCAGCAGCCAAGATCGAAGGACAGGGGGAAATCAGCCCCAGCATTTT. Translation gives CASSQDRRTGGNQPQHF.

There are a few counts of this clone. The rearrangement uses TRBV10-3 and TRBJ2-7; 11 positions agree with TRBD2. This CDR3 is 15 amino acids long. CDR1 ENHRY and CDR2 SYGVKD come from the germline V gene. The V segment lost 4 bases and the J segment 2 bases; nucleotides outside the gene matches: 4. The CDR3 sequence is CAISVLAGGPYEQYF. The CDR3 nucleotides are TGTGCCATCAGTGTTCTAGCGGGAGGCCCCTACGAGCAGTACTTC.

The V gene is TRBV28, the J gene TRBJ2-7, with 7 bases identical to TRBD1. V shed 5 bases and J 5 bases; nucleotides not matched to a gene: 6. The CDR3 has 13 amino acids. In germline, CDR1 is MDHEN, CDR2 SYDVKM. The CDR3 nucleotides read TGTGCCAGCAGTCAAAGGGGGCGCAACGAGCAGTACTTC. This encodes CASSQRGRNEQYF.

This rearrangement joins TRBV28 to TRBJ1-1; weak D call: TRBD1 (5 bases). CDR3 size: 14 residues. Per germline, CDR1 MDHEN and CDR2 SYDVKM. V gave up 5 bases and J gave up 7 bases, with 17 bases separating them. The DNA for the CDR3 is TGTGCCAGCAGTGTATCCCCGGTGACAGATGAAGCTTTCTTT. Translation: CASSVSPVTDEAFF.

The V and J genes are TRBV29-1 and TRBJ1-1; a weak D match, TRBD1 (6 bases). Germline assignment: CDR1 SQVTM and CDR2 ANQGSEA. The CDR3 loop spans 14 amino acids. Trimming left V 8 bases short and J 1 base short, with 17 bases between. CDR3 region: CSLAGEGTNTEAFF. Written as DNA, the CDR3 is TGCAGCCTAGCAGGGGAAGGGACGAACACTGAAGCTTTCTTT. The full variable domain, with the rest looked up from reference TRBV29-1 and TRBJ1-1, is SAVISQKPSRDICQRGTSLTIQCQVDSQVTMMFWYRQQPGQSLTLIATANQGSEATYESGFVIDKFPISRPNLTFSTLTVSNMSPEDSSIYLCSLAGEGTNTEAFFGQGTRLTVV.

This chain joins TRBV6-1 and TRBJ1-5; D perhaps matches TRBD1 (6 bases). V lost 1 base, J lost 2 bases, and 9 bases lay in between. Germline-derived CDR1 and CDR2 are MNHNS and SASEGT. The length of the CDR3 is 15 residues. The CDR3 sequence is CASSEGAGGNQPQHF. Here the CDR3 DNA reads TGTGCCAGCAGTGAAGGGGCAGGGGGCAATCAGCCCCAGCATTTT.

The V call is TRBV10-3, the J call TRBJ2-7; 8 bases line up with TRBD2. Trimming cost V 4 bases and J 4 bases; bases outside gene matches: 6. This CDR3 has 14 amino acids. CDR1 is ENHRY, CDR2 SYGVKD, per germline. This chain's CDR3 is CAISVAGGSYEQYF. The CDR3 nucleotides read TGTGCCATCAGTGTCGCGGGAGGATCATACGAGCAGTACTTC.